Listed below are T cell receptor beta chains from one sample, sequenced in a study of CD8 T cells in ankylosing spondylitis. TCRdb reanalysed the 5' RACE reads using MiXCR and keeps one entry per CDR3 protein. Of around 890,000 distinct CDR3 sequences detected, 10% to 15% appear once; the ten largest clones hold roughly 0.51%. Material: blood, either unsorted or a sorted T cell fraction (not recorded which). These receptors were obtained from a male donor with ankylosing spondylitis. CDR3s include the opening cysteine and the closing phenylalanine or tryptophan. The D gene is left open where the match is weak. Part of the rows lack a size; the others show once, few, many or a class for expanded clones.

CSASRWQGEETQYF	TGCAGTGCTAGTCGGTGGCAGGGGGAAGAGACCCAGTACTTC	many	TRBJ2-5	TRBV20-1	TRBD1
CASPNEQFF	TGTGCCAGCCCCAATGAGCAGTTCTTC	many	TRBJ2-1	TRBV7-9	NA
CASSFSGGPYEQYF	TGTGCCAGCAGCTTCTCGGGGGGACCCTACGAGCAGTACTTC	few	TRBJ2-7	TRBV7-2	TRBD2
CSASPTGMYQETQYF	TGCAGTGCGTCCCCCACAGGGATGTACCAAGAGACCCAGTACTTC	many	TRBJ2-5	TRBV20-1	NA
CASSQDLPGLDTGELFF	TGCGCCAGCAGCCAAGACCTACCGGGACTGGACACCGGGGAGCTGTTTTTT	few	TRBJ2-2	TRBV4-3	NA
CSASGLAEYQETQYF	TGCAGTGCTAGCGGATTAGCGGAGTACCAAGAGACCCAGTACTTC	NA	TRBJ2-5	TRBV20-1	NA
CASTVMGAVGDTEAFF	TGTGCCAGCACCGTGATGGGGGCGGTTGGGGACACTGAAGCTTTCTTT	few	TRBJ1-1	TRBV7-9	NA
CSARSPLAGGYNEQFF	TGCAGTGCTAGATCCCCCCTAGCGGGAGGATACAATGAGCAGTTCTTC	NA	TRBJ2-1	TRBV20-1	TRBD2
CASRIGQGAGADTQYF	TGTGCCAGCAGGATCGGACAGGGGGCAGGGGCAGATACGCAGTATTTT	NA	TRBJ2-3	TRBV6-1	TRBD1
CASSRGLAETFEQYF	TGTGCCAGCAGCCGAGGACTAGCGGAAACCTTCGAGCAGTACTTC	NA	TRBJ2-7	TRBV7-2	TRBD2
CSARGGSLNQPQHF	TGCAGTGCTAGAGGGGGCAGTCTCAATCAGCCCCAGCATTTT	many	TRBJ1-5	TRBV20-1	NA
CSVPGLAGRDNEQFF	TGCAGTGTCCCGGGACTAGCGGGGAGGGACAATGAGCAGTTCTTC	few	TRBJ2-1	TRBV20-1	TRBD2
CASSVAGWYQETQYF	TGTGCCAGCAGTGTAGCCGGATGGTACCAAGAGACCCAGTACTTC	few	TRBJ2-5	TRBV25-1	NA
CASSLMGQNTEAFF	TGCGCCAGCAGCTTGATGGGACAGAACACTGAAGCTTTCTTT	NA	TRBJ1-1	TRBV5-1	NA
CSARSEGGRSEAFF	TGCAGTGCTAGATCTGAGGGGGGTAGGAGTGAAGCTTTCTTT	NA	TRBJ1-1	TRBV20-1	NA
CASSPRTRFTQYF	TGTGCCAGCAGTCCCCGGACTCGTTTTACGCAGTATTTT	many	TRBJ2-3	TRBV12-3/TRBV12-4	NA
CASSLRATSGRAGDTQYF	TGTGCCAGCAGTTTAAGGGCGACTAGCGGGAGGGCCGGAGATACGCAGTATTTT	NA	TRBJ2-3	TRBV12-3/TRBV12-4	TRBD2
CASSLWSAYEQYF	TGTGCCAGCAGCTTATGGTCAGCCTACGAGCAGTACTTC	few	TRBJ2-7	TRBV7-2	NA
CASSPRRDSGDGNEQYF	TGTGCCAGCAGTCCCCGGAGGGACAGTGGGGATGGAAACGAGCAGTACTTC	NA	TRBJ2-7	TRBV27	NA
CAGRDRAYGYTF	TGTGCCGGCCGGGACAGGGCTTACGGCTACACCTTC	few	TRBJ1-2	TRBV6-1	TRBD1
CASSQTTREGTGELFF	TGCGCCAGCAGCCAAACGACTAGAGAAGGCACCGGGGAGCTGTTTTTT	NA	TRBJ2-2	TRBV4-3	NA
CATIRWDGYTF	TGTGCCACCATCAGGTGGGATGGCTACACCTTC	many	TRBJ1-2	TRBV28	NA
CASSHDWTGGEETQYF	TGTGCCAGCAGCCACGACTGGACAGGGGGCGAGGAGACCCAGTACTTC	NA	TRBJ2-5	TRBV4-2	TRBD1
CASSLGYGWPEGNIQYF	TGTGCCAGCAGCTTAGGTTACGGGTGGCCGGAAGGAAACATTCAGTACTTC	few	TRBJ2-4	TRBV7-2	NA
CASSYAFSGTDTQYF	TGTGCCAGCAGTTACGCCTTCTCTGGCACAGATACGCAGTATTTT	few	TRBJ2-3	TRBV6-2/TRBV6-3	NA
CASSQDGSGTAQYF	TGCGCCAGCAGCCAAGATGGGTCTGGAACGGCGCAGTACTTC	few	TRBJ2-7	TRBV4-3	NA
CASSRAFGANVLTF	TGTGCCAGCAGTAGGGCTTTTGGGGCCAACGTCCTGACTTTC	NA	TRBJ2-6	TRBV6-1	NA
CASSRDWETSPLHF	TGTGCCAGCAGCCGGGATTGGGAAACTTCACCCCTCCACTTT	few	TRBJ1-6	TRBV5-5	NA
CASSPMGVIRQVTNEKLFF	TGCGCCAGCAGCCCAATGGGGGTAATACGACAGGTTACTAATGAAAAACTGTTTTTT	NA	TRBJ1-4	TRBV4-1	NA
CASSVRGANEQFF	TGTGCCAGCAGCGTACGGGGAGCCAATGAGCAGTTCTTC	few	TRBJ2-1	TRBV9	NA